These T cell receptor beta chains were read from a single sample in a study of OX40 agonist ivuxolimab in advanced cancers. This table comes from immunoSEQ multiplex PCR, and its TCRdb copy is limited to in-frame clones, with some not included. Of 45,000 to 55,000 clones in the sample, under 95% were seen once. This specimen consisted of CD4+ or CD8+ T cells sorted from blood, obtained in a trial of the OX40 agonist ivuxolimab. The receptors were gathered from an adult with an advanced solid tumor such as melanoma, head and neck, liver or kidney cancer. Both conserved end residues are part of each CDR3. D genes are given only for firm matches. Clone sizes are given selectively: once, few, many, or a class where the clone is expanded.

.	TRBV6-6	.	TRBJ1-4	CASSDDGEKLFF	TGTGCCAGCAGTGACGACGGGGAAAAACTGTTTTTT
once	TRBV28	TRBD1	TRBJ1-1	CASSLTGTGGRNTEAFF	TGTGCCAGCAGTCTAACCGGGACAGGGGGCAGGAACACTGAAGCTTTCTTT
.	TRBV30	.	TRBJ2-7	CAWSVGAALDEQYF	TGTGCCTGGAGTGTAGGTGCGGCGCTCGACGAGCAGTACTTC
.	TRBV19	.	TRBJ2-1	CASSIIGYNEQFF	TGTGCCAGTAGTATAATAGGGTACAATGAGCAGTTCTTC
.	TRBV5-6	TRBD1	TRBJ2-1	CASRYQGQEGNEQFF	TGTGCCAGCCGTTACCAGGGACAGGAGGGCAATGAGCAGTTCTTC
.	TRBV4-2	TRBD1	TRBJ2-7	CASSRTLGQDEQYF	TGTGCCAGCAGCCGGACCCTCGGACAGGACGAGCAGTACTTC
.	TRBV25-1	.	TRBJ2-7	CASSSGPISSYEQYF	TGTGCCAGCAGTTCCGGGCCCATAAGCTCCTACGAGCAGTACTTC
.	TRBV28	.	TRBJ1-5	CASSLLDGLSNQPQHF	TGTGCCAGCAGTCTCCTCGACGGACTTAGCAATCAGCCCCAGCATTTT
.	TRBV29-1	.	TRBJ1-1	CSASEKGLTEAFF	TGCAGCGCCTCAGAAAAGGGATTAACTGAAGCTTTCTTT
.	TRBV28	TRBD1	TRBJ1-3	CASSLGSGTGPSGNTIYF	TGTGCCAGCAGTTTGGGGTCCGGGACAGGCCCCTCTGGAAACACCATATATTTT
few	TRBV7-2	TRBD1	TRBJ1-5	CASSSDREWSQHF	TGTGCCAGCAGCTCGGACAGGGAATGGTCCCAGCATTTT
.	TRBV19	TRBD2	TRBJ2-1	CASRIAGGSYNEQFF	TGTGCCAGTAGGATAGCGGGGGGATCCTACAATGAGCAGTTCTTC
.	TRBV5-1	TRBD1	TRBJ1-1	CASSSAETGLNTEAFF	TGCGCCAGCAGCTCCGCTGAGACAGGGCTGAACACTGAAGCTTTCTTT
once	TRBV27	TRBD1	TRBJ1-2	CASSAGGWSDYGYTF	TGTGCCAGCAGTGCAGGGGGCTGGAGCGACTATGGCTACACCTTC
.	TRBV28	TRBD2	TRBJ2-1	CASSLTTSGLQFF	TGTGCCAGCAGTTTAACAACTAGCGGACTACAGTTCTTC